This is a list of T cell receptor beta chains from one sample in a study of synovial regulatory T cells in juvenile arthritis. Generated by immunoSEQ multiplex PCR, the TCRdb table keeps only in-frame clones and is missing some. The table for this sample gives approximately 1,300 clones. Sequenced input: Treg cells from blood. The receptors here all came from a donor aged 2-30 years with juvenile idiopathic arthritis. The CDR3 runs from the conserved cysteine through the conserved F or W. Fields, in order: clone size, J gene, V gene, CDR3 protein. Clone size is stated in some rows and not others, as once, few, many or a class when expanded.

-,TRBJ2-3,TRBV30,CAWTRDSRTDTQYF
medium-sized,TRBJ1-6,TRBV27,CASKREMGYSPLHF
-,TRBJ2-7,TRBV30,CASKLAGDYYEQYF
medium-sized,TRBJ2-2,TRBV7-2,CASSLGWTRTGELFF
large,TRBJ1-5,TRBV10-3,CAISESGSNQPQHF
medium-sized,TRBJ2-4,TRBV28,CASSYGGLAKNIQYF
medium-sized,TRBJ2-7,TRBV2,CASSEGQSSYEQYF
medium-sized,TRBJ1-1,TRBV19,CASSIMKETEAFF
medium-sized,TRBJ1-1,TRBV11-3,CASSPHSNTEAFF
medium-sized,TRBJ2-5,TRBV18,CASSPNEIETQYF
medium-sized,TRBJ2-3,TRBV30,CAWGTSTDTQYF
large,TRBJ1-1,TRBV14,CASSQVGTEAFF
-,TRBJ2-5,TRBV4-1,CASSQARGLAGGETQYF
medium-sized,TRBJ1-2,TRBV7-9,CASSSPGQGAFSGYTF
-,TRBJ2-3,TRBV5-1,CASSIGTETSTDTQYF
medium-sized,TRBJ1-2,TRBV5-1,CASSLGEGYGYTF
medium-sized,TRBJ1-5,TRBV5-5,CASSLGGANSNQPQHF
medium-sized,TRBJ1-5,TRBV4-2,CASSPRGANNQPQHF
medium-sized,TRBJ1-1,TRBV5-1,CASSLNRRNTEAFF
medium-sized,TRBJ1-1,TRBV29-1,CSVAAQGGGTEAFF
medium-sized,TRBJ1-1,TRBV6-4,CASSDSDNTEAFF
medium-sized,TRBJ2-2,TRBV11-3,CASSLHGGISTGELFF
medium-sized,TRBJ2-3,TRBV9,CASSPSSLAVGTDTQYF
-,TRBJ2-5,TRBV9,CASSVGTARLETQYF
medium-sized,TRBJ2-3,TRBV6-1,CASSEGLAARSTDTQYF
-,TRBJ1-5,TRBV30,CAWSPDSNQPQHF
medium-sized,TRBJ2-1,TRBV19,CASSIWAGTGFNEQFF
medium-sized,TRBJ2-3,TRBV4-1,CASSQLSSDTQYF
medium-sized,TRBJ2-1,TRBV9,CASSVVRVGSGGNEQFF
medium-sized,TRBJ1-3,TRBV7-2,CASSLGRSGNTIYF
medium-sized,TRBJ1-5,TRBV29-1,CSVADGFLGNQPQHF
medium-sized,TRBJ1-2,TRBV21-1,CASSKGLRRGPYGYTF
medium-sized,TRBJ2-7,TRBV12-5,CASGLQGLSYEQYF
medium-sized,TRBJ2-5,TRBV4-1,CASSQGVQETQYF
medium-sized,TRBJ1-1,TRBV30,CAWTGDSPNTEAFF
-,TRBJ2-7,TRBV30,CAWSVPPRLSRTYEQYF
medium-sized,TRBJ2-5,TRBV7-9,CASSFLSGGRETQYF
large,TRBJ1-3,TRBV10-1,CASSEQGPTGNTIYF
medium-sized,TRBJ2-1,TRBV6-4,CASSARSGINEQFF
medium-sized,TRBJ2-7,TRBV28,CASSFQPPRYEQYF
medium-sized,TRBJ1-1,TRBV18,CASTRQPNTEAFF
medium-sized,TRBJ1-6,TRBV9,CASSRTGGSPLHF